The rows below give T cell receptor beta chains drawn from one sample of a study of T cells after yellow fever vaccination. MiXCR, applied by TCRdb to the 5' RACE reads, yields one record per CDR3 protein. The table includes 300,000 to 350,000 distinct CDR3 sequences, around 4.5% detected once. The specimen was PBMCs, collected 15 days after the yellow fever booster vaccination. All receptors come from a man aged 18-30 years who received the YFV17D yellow fever vaccine. Each CDR3 is given with its conserved first and last residue. The D gene is left open where the match is weak. The listing skips clone size in some rows; elsewhere it reads once, few, many or a size class.

J gene	V gene	clone size	D gene	CDR3 protein	CDR3 DNA
TRBJ2-7	TRBV7-2	-	-	CASSTASLQYF	TGTGCCAGCAGCACCGCCTCGCTTCAGTACTTC
TRBJ1-1	TRBV20-1	few	-	CSARAHSGGKAFF	TGCAGTGCTAGAGCCCACAGCGGTGGAAAAGCTTTCTTT
TRBJ2-1	TRBV20-1	many	-	CSALPTRAGYNEQFF	TGCAGTGCCCTCCCCACAAGGGCGGGTTACAATGAGCAGTTCTTC
TRBJ2-7	TRBV14	-	-	CASSTRPKHPEQYF	TGTGCCAGCAGCACGAGGCCCAAGCACCCCGAGCAGTACTTC
TRBJ2-7	TRBV10-3	few	TRBD1	CANQGSDRETPWQYF	TGTGCCAATCAGGGTAGCGACAGGGAGACCCCTTGGCAGTACTTC
TRBJ2-7	TRBV12-3/TRBV12-4	many	TRBD1	CASREGDRGLYEQYF	TGTGCCAGCAGGGAAGGGGACAGGGGGCTTTACGAGCAGTACTTC
TRBJ2-1	TRBV15	many	-	CATSIDGFSYNEQFF	TGTGCCACCAGCATCGATGGATTCTCCTACAATGAGCAGTTCTTC
TRBJ1-2	TRBV4-3	many	TRBD1	CASSQDRGHGYTF	TGCGCCAGCAGCCAAGATAGGGGGCATGGCTACACCTTC
TRBJ1-6	TRBV29-1	few	TRBD1	CSAQQGAGSPLHF	TGCAGCGCACAACAGGGGGCAGGGTCACCCCTCCACTTT
TRBJ2-1	TRBV28	-	-	CASSFLGIEFF	TGTGCCAGCAGTTTCCTTGGGATCGAGTTCTTC
TRBJ1-1	TRBV5-1	many	-	CASSLEALMNTEAFF	TGCGCCAGCAGCTTGGAGGCTCTAATGAACACTGAAGCTTTCTTT
TRBJ2-7	TRBV5-1	many	TRBD1	CASSATGGISSYEQYF	TGCGCCAGCAGCGCTACAGGGGGAATAAGCTCCTACGAGCAGTACTTC
TRBJ1-4	TRBV5-1	many	-	CASSSDITNEKLFF	TGCGCCAGCAGCTCGGACATAACTAATGAAAAACTGTTTTTT
TRBJ1-2	TRBV10-3	few	-	CAISESGSANYGYTF	TGTGCCATCAGTGAGTCGGGGAGTGCTAACTATGGCTACACCTTC
TRBJ2-3	TRBV20-1	many	-	CSARPMVVGGRDTQYF	TGCAGTGCTAGGCCTATGGTAGTCGGAGGTCGAGATACGCAGTATTTT
TRBJ2-4	TRBV28	many	TRBD2	CASSPAPLLAGGENIQYF	TGTGCCAGCAGTCCCGCCCCACTATTGGCGGGGGGGGAAAACATTCAGTACTTC
TRBJ1-2	TRBV27	many	-	CASSDARGNYGYTF	TGTGCCAGCAGTGACGCGCGTGGAAACTATGGCTACACCTTC
TRBJ2-7	TRBV10-3	many	-	CAISRDPMSYEQYF	TGTGCCATCAGCCGGGACCCTATGAGTTACGAGCAGTACTTC
TRBJ2-5	TRBV6-1	many	-	CASSEAFLKADKEETQYF	TGTGCCAGCAGTGAAGCGTTTTTGAAGGCCGACAAAGAAGAGACCCAGTACTTC
TRBJ2-3	TRBV7-3	-	-	CASSLRGPRTDTQYF	TGTGCCAGCAGCTTGCGGGGGCCGCGCACAGATACGCAGTATTTT
TRBJ1-5	TRBV7-2	many	TRBD1	CASSLTGVEQPQHF	TGTGCCAGCAGCTTGACAGGGGTTGAACAGCCCCAGCATTTT
TRBJ2-5	TRBV7-2	few	-	CASSLSYTGWETQYF	TGTGCCAGCAGCTTAAGTTATACAGGGTGGGAGACCCAGTACTTC
TRBJ1-4	TRBV20-1	many	-	CSAIDRNEKLFF	TGCAGTGCCATAGACAGAAATGAAAAACTGTTTTTT
TRBJ1-2	TRBV5-1	few	TRBD1	CASSLSPTKQGGGYTF	TGCGCCAGCAGCTTGTCCCCCACAAAGCAGGGGGGTGGCTACACCTTC
TRBJ1-3	TRBV10-3	-	-	CATQRAGSSGNTIYF	TGTGCCACCCAGCGGGCAGGTAGCTCTGGAAACACCATATATTTT
TRBJ2-7	TRBV6-2/TRBV6-3	-	-	CASTPSGSSSYEQYF	TGTGCCAGCACCCCATCGGGTTCGAGCTCCTACGAGCAGTACTTC
TRBJ2-1	TRBV7-6	many	-	CASSLGAGAYNEQFF	TGTGCCAGCAGCTTAGGGGCGGGGGCGTACAATGAGCAGTTCTTC
TRBJ1-1	TRBV30	-	-	CAWSVFFRMNTEAFF	TGTGCCTGGAGTGTTTTTTTTCGGATGAACACTGAAGCTTTCTTT
TRBJ2-5	TRBV20-1	many	-	CSASPPGGGKETQYF	TGCAGTGCTAGCCCCCCCGGCGGCGGGAAAGAGACCCAGTACTTC
TRBJ2-1	TRBV11-1	many	-	CASSRGDNEQFF	TGTGCCAGCAGCCGAGGAGACAATGAGCAGTTCTTC
TRBJ2-3	TRBV7-8	many	TRBD2	CASSSIGGALNTQYF	TGTGCCAGCAGCTCAATCGGGGGGGCCCTGAATACGCAGTATTTT